The entry below gives a single TCR beta chain sequence along with its context. Unmatched junction bases numbered 11, after V lost 5 bases and J lost 1 base. Germline-derived CDR1 and CDR2 are SGHTA and FQGNSA. The CDR3 is 16 residues long. Enrolled through a virtual design, the participants were between roughly 18 and 95 years of age and came from 24 US areas. In the authors' methods: Estimated nucleated cell counts came from reference gene primer amplification. TCRdb keeps only in-frame clones here, not all; method: immunoSEQ multiplex PCR. V and J calls plus clone size are reproduced from that table; the DNA served to infer D and trimming. Found here are 150,000 to 200,000 clones, around 91% of them singletons; the top ten hold 0.77%. The source of the sample is a study of blood T cell repertoires in COVID-19. Study-wide context: Samples of COVID-19 (acute and convalescent) were obtained from the United States, Italy and Spain. Sources were T cells, B-cell-depleted T cells, or PBMCs; the material itself was cDNA or gDNA.

This TCR was sampled from a woman between 18 and 29 years old who had recovered from COVID-19. Material: PBMCs or T cells enriched from blood (not recorded which). V gene TRBV7-2 combines with J gene TRBJ2-7; 7 positions match TRBD2. The CDR3 reads CASSPNIAGGSYEQYF. In DNA form, the CDR3 reads TGTGCCAGCAGCCCGAACATAGCGGGCGGTTCCTACGAGCAGTACTTC. Based on the CDR3 plus reference TRBV7-2 and TRBJ2-7, the full variable domain is GAGVSQSPSNKVTEKGKDVELRCDPISGHTALYWYRQSLGQGLEFLIYFQGNSAPDKSGLPSDRFSAERTGGSVSTLTIQRTQQEDSAVYLCASSPNIAGGSYEQYFGPGTRLTVT.